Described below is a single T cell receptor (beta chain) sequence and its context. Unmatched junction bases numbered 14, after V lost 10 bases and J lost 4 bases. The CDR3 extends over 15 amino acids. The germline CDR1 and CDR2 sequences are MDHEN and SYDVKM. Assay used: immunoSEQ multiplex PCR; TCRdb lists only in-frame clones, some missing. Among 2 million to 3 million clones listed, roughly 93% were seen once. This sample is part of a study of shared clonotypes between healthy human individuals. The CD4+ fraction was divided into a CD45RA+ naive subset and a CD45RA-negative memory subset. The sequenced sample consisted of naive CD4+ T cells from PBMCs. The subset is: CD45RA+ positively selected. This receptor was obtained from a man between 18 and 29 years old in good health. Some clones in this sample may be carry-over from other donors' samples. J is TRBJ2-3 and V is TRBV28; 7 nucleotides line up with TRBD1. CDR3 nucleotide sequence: TGTGCCACCAACCTCCCCTACAGGGGTCCAGATACGCAGTATTTT. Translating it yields CATNLPYRGPDTQYF.